Below, 16 T cell receptor beta chains from the same sample are listed, as sequenced in a study of blood T cell repertoires in COVID-19. Data came from immunoSEQ multiplex PCR; TCRdb stores just in-frame clones and leaves some out. Altogether hundreds of thousands of clones are present, around 90% being singletons, with the ten largest covering 2% to 2.5%. The sequencing sample was made of peripheral blood. The source of these receptors is a woman between 50 and 59 years old who had recovered from COVID-19.

This sequence joins TRBV5-1 and TRBJ1-2; 7 positions agree with TRBD1. CDR3 length: 15 amino acids. The germline gives CDR1 SGHRS, CDR2 YFSETQ. The V gene end was trimmed by 0 bases and the J gene end by 4 bases; junction bases not matched to a gene: 6. The CDR3 DNA sequence: TGCGCCAGCAGCTTGGAAGGGACAGCAAGCTATGGCTACACCTTC. Its protein product is CASSLEGTASYGYTF.

In regard to this clone: Because the CDR3's place on the DNA is in doubt, the DNA is left out and the CDR3 is given as listed by TCRdb. The V gene is TRBV2, the J gene TRBJ2-1; the table names TRBD2, a call not compared with the DNA. Looked up from germline, CDR1 is SNHLY and CDR2 is FYNNEI. The CDR3 has 12 amino acids, counting both end residues. Here the CDR3 reads CASSTSRDEQFF.

This clone was observed a handful of times. V and J are TRBV15 and TRBJ1-5; no clear D gene. CDR1 is LNHNV and CDR2 is YYDKDF in the germline V gene (reference sequence). The CDR3 runs 14 residues. V shed 1 base and J shed 4 bases, with 8 bases lying between them. The CDR3 spells CATSRGPVNQPQHF. The DNA of the CDR3 is TGTGCCACCAGCAGAGGTCCCGTTAATCAGCCCCAGCATTTT.

The gene calls are TRBV28 and TRBJ2-7, with TRBD1 identical over 8 bases. CDR3 length equals 15 residues. Per the germline V gene, CDR1 is MDHEN and CDR2 is SYDVKM. The junction had 8 bases not matched to a gene; V was cut back by 5 bases and J by 2 bases. The CDR3 sequence is CASSESGTGPYEQYF. Written as DNA, the CDR3 is TGTGCCAGCAGTGAGTCCGGGACAGGTCCCTACGAGCAGTACTTC.

The rearrangement uses TRBV27 and TRBJ2-6; weak D call: TRBD1 (6 bases). The CDR3 contains 16 residues. The V and J ends lost 5 bases and 0 bases respectively, with 11 bases between them. Looked up from germline, CDR1 is MNHEY and CDR2 is SMNVEV (reference sequence). CDR3 region: CASSRQVSSGANVLTF. CDR3 sequence (DNA): TGTGCCAGCAGTCGACAGGTGAGCTCTGGGGCCAACGTCCTGACTTTC.

This chain uses TRBV6-2 or TRBV6-3 with TRBJ1-2; D gene uncertain. This CDR3 region has 13 residues. The V and J ends lost 5 bases and 4 bases respectively, with 11 bases between them. The germline gives CDR1 MNHEY, CDR2 SVGEGT. CDR3 protein: CASSQTRIYGYTF. In nucleotides, the CDR3 is TGTGCCAGCAGTCAGACAAGGATCTATGGCTACACCTTC.

The sample holds one count of this clone. The CDR3 loop reads CSVETDFYGYTF. The CDR3 DNA sequence: TGCAGCGTCGAAACGGACTTCTATGGCTACACCTTC. J is TRBJ1-2 and V is TRBV29-1; D gene unclear. Trimming left V 6 bases short and J 4 bases short, with 12 bases between. The V gene's germline CDR1 is SQVTM and CDR2 ANQGSEA. This CDR3 comprises 12 residues.

The chain is built from TRBV28 and TRBJ2-7, with 7 bases fitting TRBD2. CDR3 length: 16 residues. With V trimmed by 8 bases and J by 2 bases, 15 bases remained unmatched. CDR1 MDHEN and CDR2 SYDVKM come from the germline V gene. The CDR3 loop is CASGLGGNTGAYEQYF. CDR3 sequence (DNA): TGTGCCAGCGGCCTCGGGGGGAACACCGGGGCCTACGAGCAGTACTTC.

V and J are TRBV6-2 or TRBV6-3 and TRBJ2-7, with TRBD1 identical over 8 bases. This CDR3 spans 13 amino acids. Germline CDR1 and CDR2: MNHEY and SVGEGT. With 5 bases clipped from V and 6 bases from J, the junction kept 6 bases outside the gene matches. As DNA, the CDR3 is TGTGCCAGCAGTCCCAGGGGGCAAGGCGAGCAGTACTTC. It codes for CASSPRGQGEQYF.

The chain is built from TRBV7-9 and TRBJ2-3, with a tentative D call TRBD1 (5 bases). The CDR3 is 13 residues long. V was pared by 5 bases and J by 7 bases, with 13 bases between. Germline V lookup: CDR1 SEHNR, CDR2 FQNEAQ (reference sequence). The CDR3 loop is CASSLVGPYTQYF. In DNA, the CDR3 is TGTGCCAGCAGCCTGGTGGGGCCTTATACGCAGTATTTT.

This clone was seen only once. J is TRBJ2-7 and V is TRBV6-1; D may be TRBD1 (6 bases). V shed 1 base and J shed 3 bases, with 13 bases lying between them. There are 15 residues in the CDR3. Germline V gene lookup returns CDR1 MNHNS and CDR2 SASEGT. CDR3 amino acids: CASSEGQGTIYEQYF. For the CDR3, the DNA is TGTGCCAGCAGTGAAGGGCAGGGGACAATCTACGAGCAGTACTTC.

Here the CDR3 DNA reads TGTGCCAGCAGCCCGACAGCGGGGGGTAATTCACCCCTCCACTTT. Protein product: CASSPTAGGNSPLHF. The rearrangement uses TRBV3-1 (or the pseudogene TRBV3-2) and TRBJ1-6, with a weak D call TRBD1 (5 bases). Germline V gene sequence: CDR1 LGHDT, CDR2 YNNKEL (reference sequence). V lost 4 bases, J lost 6 bases, and 13 bases lay in between. The CDR3 has 15 residues.

The chain couples TRBV7-6 to TRBJ1-4, with D uncertain. Looked up from germline, CDR1 is SGHVS and CDR2 is FNYEAQ. The CDR3 is made up of 13 amino acids. The ends were cut back, 0 bases at V and 6 bases at J, with 5 bases in the middle. As DNA, the CDR3 is TGTGCCAGCAGCTTAGCGGAGGATGAAAAACTGTTTTTT. Amino acids: CASSLAEDEKLFF.

This clone was recorded a few times. The genes are TRBV16 and TRBJ2-3, with TRBD1 identical over 7 bases. The V gene's germline CDR1 is KGHSY and CDR2 FQNENV. Trimming at V came to 3 bases and at J to 1 base, leaving 4 bases not matched to a gene. The CDR3 length is 15 residues. CDR3 amino acids: CASSHPQGRTDTQYF. As DNA, the CDR3 is TGTGCCAGCAGCCACCCACAGGGGCGCACAGATACGCAGTATTTT.

The rearrangement links TRBV9 to TRBJ2-7, with D tentatively TRBD1 (6 bases). This CDR3 spans 15 amino acids. Trimming removed 2 bases from V and 5 bases from J, with 17 bases in between. The V gene's germline CDR1 is SGDLS and CDR2 YYNGEE. DNA of the CDR3: TGTGCCAGCAGCGTTGGTGCAGGGGTCTTGCACGAGCAGTACTTC. It codes for CASSVGAGVLHEQYF.

The genes are TRBV9 and TRBJ2-3, with 7 bases aligning to TRBD2. Trimming removed 0 bases from V and 5 bases from J; junction bases left unmatched: 3. The CDR3 is made up of 14 amino acids. Per germline, CDR1 SGDLS and CDR2 YYNGEE. The CDR3 protein is CASSVGGSGDTQYF. CDR3 in DNA: TGTGCCAGCAGCGTAGGCGGGAGTGGAGATACGCAGTATTTT.